The text below deals with one TCR beta chain. Clones were sequenced by immunoSEQ multiplex PCR, and TCRdb holds only the in-frame ones, with some missing. Counted here are 85,000 to 95,000 clones, 90% to 96% occurring once; the ten biggest clones make up 0.36%. These data originate in a study of technical replicates of blood from a handful of donors. Germline assignment: CDR1 SGHVS and CDR2 FNYEAQ. The CDR3 consists of 14 residues. The V and J ends lost 6 bases and 4 bases, in that order; junction bases with no gene match: 7. Sequencing was carried out using T cells isolated from PBMCs. This clonotype originated in a human donor in good health. This chain uses TRBV7-6 with TRBJ2-3; 7 bases map to TRBD1. The CDR3 DNA follows: TGTGCCAGCAGGAAGACAGGGTGGCCAGATACGCAGTATTTT. Translation gives CASRKTGWPDTQYF.